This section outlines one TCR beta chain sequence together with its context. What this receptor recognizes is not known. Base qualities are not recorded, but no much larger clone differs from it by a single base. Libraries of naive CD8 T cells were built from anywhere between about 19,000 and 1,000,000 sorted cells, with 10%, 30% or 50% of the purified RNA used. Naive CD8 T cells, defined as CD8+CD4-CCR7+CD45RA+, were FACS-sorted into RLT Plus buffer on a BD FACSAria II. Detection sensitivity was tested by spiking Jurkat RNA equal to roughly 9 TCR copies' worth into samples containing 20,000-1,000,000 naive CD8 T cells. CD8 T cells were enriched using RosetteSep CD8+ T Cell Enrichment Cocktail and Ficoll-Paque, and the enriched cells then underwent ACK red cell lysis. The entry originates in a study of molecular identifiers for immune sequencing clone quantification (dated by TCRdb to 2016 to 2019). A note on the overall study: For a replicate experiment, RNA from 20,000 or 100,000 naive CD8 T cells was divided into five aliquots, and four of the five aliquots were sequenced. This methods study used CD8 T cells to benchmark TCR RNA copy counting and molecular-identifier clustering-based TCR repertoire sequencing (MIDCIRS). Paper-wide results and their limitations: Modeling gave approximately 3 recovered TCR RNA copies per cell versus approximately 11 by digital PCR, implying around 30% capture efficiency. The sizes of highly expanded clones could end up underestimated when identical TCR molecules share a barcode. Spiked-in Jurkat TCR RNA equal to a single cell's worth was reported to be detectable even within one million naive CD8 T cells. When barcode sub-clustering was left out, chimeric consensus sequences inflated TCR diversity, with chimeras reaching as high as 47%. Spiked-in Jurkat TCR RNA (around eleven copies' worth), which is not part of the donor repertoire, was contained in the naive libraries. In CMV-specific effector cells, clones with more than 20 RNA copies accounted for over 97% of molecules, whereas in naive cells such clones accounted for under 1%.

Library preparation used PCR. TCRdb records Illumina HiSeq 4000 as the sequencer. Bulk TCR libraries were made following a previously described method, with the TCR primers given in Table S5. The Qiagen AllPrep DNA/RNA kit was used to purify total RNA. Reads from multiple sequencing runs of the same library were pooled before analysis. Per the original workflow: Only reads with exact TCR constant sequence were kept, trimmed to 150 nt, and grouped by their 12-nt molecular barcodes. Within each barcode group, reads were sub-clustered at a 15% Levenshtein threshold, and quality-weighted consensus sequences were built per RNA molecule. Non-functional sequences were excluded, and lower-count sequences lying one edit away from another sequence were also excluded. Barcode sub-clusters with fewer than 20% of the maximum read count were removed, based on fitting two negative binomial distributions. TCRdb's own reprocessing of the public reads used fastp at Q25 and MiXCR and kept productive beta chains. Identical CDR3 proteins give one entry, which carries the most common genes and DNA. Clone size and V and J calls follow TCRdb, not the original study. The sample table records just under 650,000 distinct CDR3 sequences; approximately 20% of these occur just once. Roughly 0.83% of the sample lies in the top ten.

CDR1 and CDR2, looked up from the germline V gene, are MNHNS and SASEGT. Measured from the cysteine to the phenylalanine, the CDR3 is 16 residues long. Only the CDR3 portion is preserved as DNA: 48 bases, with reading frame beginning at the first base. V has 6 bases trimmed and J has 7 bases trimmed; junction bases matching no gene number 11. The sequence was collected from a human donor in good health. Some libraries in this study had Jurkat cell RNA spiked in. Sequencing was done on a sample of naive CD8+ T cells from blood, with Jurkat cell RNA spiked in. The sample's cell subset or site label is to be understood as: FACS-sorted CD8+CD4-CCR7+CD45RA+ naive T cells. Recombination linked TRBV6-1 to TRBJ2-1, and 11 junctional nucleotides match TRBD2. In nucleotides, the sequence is TGTGCCAGCAGAACTATTAGCGGGGGGGCCCGAAATGAGCAGTTCTTC. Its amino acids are CASRTISGGARNEQFF.